One sample yielded the 21 T cell receptor beta chains listed below, sequenced in a study of neurological immune-mediated disorders. TCRdb re-analysed the 5' RACE reads in MiXCR, keeping a single row per CDR3 protein. The table shows about 30,000 distinct CDR3 sequences, with more than 14% occurring only once. Sample: PBMCs. All receptors derive from a man in his 70s in good health.

This clonotype was picked up many times. V usage is TRBV28 and J usage is TRBJ2-4, with D possibly being TRBD1 (5 bases). Trimming stripped 5 bases from V and 0 bases from J, with 17 bases between. The length of the CDR3 is 17 residues. CDR1 MDHEN and CDR2 SYDVKM come from the germline V gene. CDR3 DNA sequence: TGTGCCAGCAGTCAGAAACAGGTGCCCTTAGCCAAAAACATTCAGTACTTC. This encodes CASSQKQVPLAKNIQYF.

This clonotype has at least ten counts. The chain recombines TRBV20-1 with TRBJ2-3, with a weak D call TRBD2 (5 bases). The ends were cut back, 3 bases at V and 3 bases at J, with 13 bases in the middle. Per germline, CDR1 DFQATT and CDR2 SNEGSKA (reference sequence). The CDR3 length is 14 residues. The CDR3 DNA reads TGCAGTGCTAGGTTTCGGGGTCAAACAGATACGCAGTATTTT. Protein product: CSARFRGQTDTQYF.

This clonotype has ten or more counts. The rearrangement links TRBV7-8 to TRBJ2-7; D uncertain. There are 14 residues in the CDR3. From germline, CDR1 is SGHVS and CDR2 FQNEAQ. V was trimmed by 1 base and J by 1 base, leaving 8 bases between them. The CDR3 nucleotides read TGTGCCAGCAGCTTAGTTCCTGTATCCTACGAGCAGTACTTC. Translated, it gives CASSLVPVSYEQYF.

This clonotype came up many times. Relative to the germline gene, one junction end is altered; a read error may explain this. V is TRBV12-3 or TRBV12-4 and J is TRBJ1-2, with D maybe TRBD1 (6 bases). The CDR3 totals 14 residues. CDR3 nucleotides: TGTGCCAGCAGCTTAGGGGGGGGCGCCGGAGGCTACACCTTC. Amino acid sequence: CASSLGGGAGGYTF.

In its sample, this clonotype was seen many times. The chain is built from TRBV28 and TRBJ2-7; 7 bases map to TRBD1. V lost 6 bases, J lost 7 bases, and 9 bases stayed unmatched. Germline values: CDR1 MDHEN, CDR2 SYDVKM. This CDR3 has 13 residues. The CDR3 region is CASRSPDRWEQYF. The CDR3 DNA is TGTGCCAGCAGATCCCCGGACAGGTGGGAGCAGTACTTC. Combining the CDR3 with reference TRBV28 and TRBJ2-7 gives the whole variable domain DVKVTQSSRYLVKRTGEKVFLECVQDMDHENMFWYRQDPGLGLRLIYFSYDVKMKEKGDIPEGYSVSREKKERFSLILESASTNQTSMYLCASRSPDRWEQYFGPGTRLTVT.

The V and J genes are TRBV14 and TRBJ2-3; D unclear. Germline lookup yields CDR1 SGHDN and CDR2 FVKESK. This CDR3 has 15 residues. The V and J ends lost 3 bases and 1 base respectively, with 11 bases between them. The CDR3, as DNA: TGTGCCAGCAGCCAGGCGACTGGTGGCACAGATACGCAGTATTTT. Translation: CASSQATGGTDTQYF.

This clonotype showed up many times. V is TRBV20-1 and J is TRBJ2-7, with TRBD2 identical over 8 bases. The CDR3 length is 13 residues. V lost 6 bases to trimming and J lost 4 bases; unmatched junction nucleotides: 8. Germline lookup yields CDR1 DFQATT and CDR2 SNEGSKA (reference sequence). CDR3 residues: CSATSGVLYEQYF. The CDR3 DNA sequence: TGCAGTGCCACTAGCGGTGTACTTTACGAGCAGTACTTC.

This clonotype has a count of ten or more. The chain links TRBV27 to TRBJ2-5, with D possibly being TRBD2 (7 bases). This CDR3 contains 15 residues. Germline values: CDR1 MNHEY, CDR2 SMNVEV (reference sequence). V was clipped by 5 bases and J by 5 bases, with 18 bases between them. This CDR3 is CASSPSRGAWETQYF. CDR3 nucleotides: TGTGCCAGCAGTCCCTCTCGGGGGGCGTGGGAGACCCAGTACTTC.

As regards this clonotype: At one end, the junction sequence differs from germline, possibly due to a read error. This chain joins TRBV7-8 and TRBJ2-3; 9 positions match TRBD1. Germline CDR1 and CDR2: SGHVS and FQNEAQ. The CDR3 consists of 17 residues. This CDR3 reads CAISFTGTGSRTDTQYF. For the CDR3, the DNA is TGTGCCATCAGCTTCACCGGGACAGGGAGTCGCACAGATACGCAGTATTTT.

This clonotype was counted many times. The J gene is TRBJ1-5, the V gene TRBV19, with D perhaps matching TRBD1 (5 bases). The CDR3 is 15 residues long. The V end was cut by 7 bases, the J end by 5 bases, with 18 bases between. Looked up from germline, CDR1 is LNHDA and CDR2 is SQIVND (reference sequence). In DNA, the CDR3 is TGTGCCAGTAACTCACCTGGGGCGAGATATCAGCCCCAGCATTTT. Protein: CASNSPGARYQPQHF.

The chain couples TRBV7-2 to TRBJ2-7; TRBD1 agrees at 10 bases. The CDR3 length is 16 residues. Unmatched junction bases numbered 3, after V lost 1 base and J lost 0 bases. The germline gives CDR1 SGHTA, CDR2 FQGNSA. The CDR3: CASSLEGTGVSYEQYF. The CDR3 DNA reads as TGTGCCAGCAGCTTAGAGGGGACAGGGGTCTCCTACGAGCAGTACTTC.

This clonotype was observed many times. V gene TRBV6-6 combines with J gene TRBJ2-5, with D possibly matching TRBD1 (6 bases). This CDR3 has 14 residues. Germline values: CDR1 MNHNY, CDR2 SVGAGI (reference sequence). Trimming removed 6 bases from V and 2 bases from J, with 13 bases in between. CDR3 loop: CASSPRQGQETQYF. The CDR3, as DNA: TGTGCCAGCAGCCCTCGTCAGGGGCAAGAGACCCAGTACTTC.

This clonotype was seen a few times. This chain connects TRBV7-9 to TRBJ1-1, with D unresolved. Trimming shortened V by 2 bases and J by 4 bases, and 11 bases separated the two germline ends. Germline V lookup: CDR1 SEHNR, CDR2 FQNEAQ (reference sequence). This CDR3 region has 14 residues. The CDR3 sequence: CASSLLSGFTEAFF. In nucleotides, the CDR3 is TGTGCCAGCAGCTTACTTTCGGGGTTCACTGAAGCTTTCTTT.

This clonotype was counted many times. V is TRBV25-1 and J is TRBJ1-1; 8 positions agree with TRBD1. The CDR3 runs to 15 residues. V shed 2 bases and J 5 bases; nucleotides not matched to a gene: 7. Germline V CDR1 and CDR2: MGHDK, SYGVNS. The DNA for the CDR3 is TGTGCCAGCAGTGAAAGGAAAGACAGGGGAACTGAAGCTTTCTTT. Translation: CASSERKDRGTEAFF.

This clonotype was counted ten times or more. The chain has TRBV28 and TRBJ1-6; D is unresolved. The CDR3 extends over 15 amino acids. V was clipped by 7 bases and J by 4 bases, with 14 bases between them. Germline V gene data show CDR1 as MDHEN and CDR2 as SYDVKM. CDR3 sequence reads: CASKASIFYNSPLHF. In DNA form, the CDR3 reads TGTGCCAGCAAAGCCTCCATATTTTATAATTCACCCCTCCACTTT.

In this sample, this clonotype turned up many times. The rearrangement joins TRBV20-1 to TRBJ1-4; D is perhaps TRBD1 (5 bases). This CDR3 has 15 amino acids. The germline V gene encodes CDR1 DFQATT and CDR2 SNEGSKA (reference sequence). Trimming removed 1 base at V and 5 bases at J, with 14 bases between. The CDR3 is CSARALRGGNEKLFF. For the CDR3, the DNA is TGCAGTGCTAGAGCGCTGCGGGGGGGGAATGAAAAACTGTTTTTT.

This clonotype was seen repeatedly, ten times or more. CDR3 sequence (DNA): TGTGCCAGCAGTCCTCACGTTGGGGTATCGAACACTGAAGCTTTCTTT. Its protein is CASSPHVGVSNTEAFF. The J gene is TRBJ1-1, the V gene TRBV12-3 or TRBV12-4; D call uncertain. The CDR3 length is 16 residues. Between the trimmed V and J ends, which lost 5 bases and 1 base, there was a span of 17 bases.

This clonotype was counted ten times or more. The chain couples TRBV20-1 to TRBJ1-5; D is possibly TRBD1 (5 bases). The V and J ends lost 0 bases and 9 bases respectively, with 18 bases between them. The CDR3 has 15 amino acids. The germline CDR1 and CDR2 sequences are DFQATT and SNEGSKA (reference sequence). For the CDR3, the DNA is TGCAGTGCTAGAGATAGCCGGAGGGGATCGGGGCCCCAGCATTTT. Translated: CSARDSRRGSGPQHF.

V is TRBV5-5 and J is TRBJ2-7; tentative D call: TRBD1 (6 bases). Germline V gives CDR1 SGHKS, CDR2 YYEKEE (reference sequence). The germline V and J ends were trimmed by 3 bases and 5 bases, with 9 bases remaining between them. This CDR3 region has 12 residues. The CDR3 DNA sequence: TGTGCCAGCAGCTCACAGGGCAACGAGCAGTACTTC. This translates into CASSSQGNEQYF.

This clonotype was seen ten or more times. The junction and the germline gene differ at one end; a read error may be behind it. The chain carries TRBV5-1 and TRBJ2-1; D unclear. Germline V lookup: CDR1 SGHRS, CDR2 YFSETQ. This CDR3 region has 14 residues. CDR3 loop: CANSSQVLYNEQFF. The CDR3 DNA follows: TGCGCCAACAGCTCCCAGGTACTATACAATGAGCAGTTCTTC.

Many counts were recorded for this clonotype. The chain couples TRBV5-4 to TRBJ2-3, with D maybe TRBD1 (6 bases). The CDR3 has 15 residues. V was trimmed by 0 bases and J by 5 bases, leaving 13 bases between them. Germline V gene data show CDR1 as SGHNT and CDR2 as YYREEE (reference sequence). In DNA, the CDR3 is TGTGCCAGCAGCTTGGTGGGACAACCGGGAGATACGCAGTATTTT. It codes for CASSLVGQPGDTQYF.